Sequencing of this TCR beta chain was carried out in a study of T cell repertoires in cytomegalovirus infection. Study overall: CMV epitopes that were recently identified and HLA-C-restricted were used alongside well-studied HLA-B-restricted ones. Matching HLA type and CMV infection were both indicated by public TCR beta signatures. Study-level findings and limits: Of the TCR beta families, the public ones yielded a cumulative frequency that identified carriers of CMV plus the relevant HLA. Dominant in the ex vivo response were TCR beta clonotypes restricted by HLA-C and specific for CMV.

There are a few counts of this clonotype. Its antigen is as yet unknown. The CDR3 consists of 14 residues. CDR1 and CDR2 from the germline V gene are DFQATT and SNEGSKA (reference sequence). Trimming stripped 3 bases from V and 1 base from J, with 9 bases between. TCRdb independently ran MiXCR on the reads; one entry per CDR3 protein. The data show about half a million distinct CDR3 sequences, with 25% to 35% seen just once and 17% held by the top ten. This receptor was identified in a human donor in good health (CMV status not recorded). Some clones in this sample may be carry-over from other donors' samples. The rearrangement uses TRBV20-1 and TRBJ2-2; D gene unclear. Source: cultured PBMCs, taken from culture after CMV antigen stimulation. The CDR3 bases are TGCAGTGCTAGTGGTCGGCGGAACACCGGGGAGCTGTTTTTT. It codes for CSASGRRNTGELFF.